The T cell receptor (beta chain) under discussion was sequenced for a study of cytomegalovirus exposure and HLA in healthy donors. The study, taken as a whole, reports: According to a subsequent analysis, TCR clusters from the first cohort were inclined to appear together in the roughly 120 validation repertoires. In vitro work confirmed that a few CMV-associated chains recognize CMV antigens.

As to this clone: The antigen remains unidentified.

The method was immunoSEQ multiplex PCR; TCRdb's version includes in-frame clones alone and lacks a portion of them. The top ten hold more than 5.5% of the sample, which has roughly 180,000 clones, roughly 86% seen once. Sequenced: PBMCs. The clonotype was recovered from a man aged 25-40 years in good health and CMV-seropositive.

The CDR3 spells CASSFVVTYEQYF. The CDR3 DNA is TGTGCCAGCAGCTTTGTGGTGACCTACGAGCAGTACTTC. The chain uses TRBV11-3 and TRBJ2-7; D uncertain. CDR3 length: 13 amino acids. Germline loops: CDR1 SGHNT, CDR2 YENEEA. V was shortened by 3 bases and J by 2 bases, with 8 bases between the two germline ends.